This is a list of T cell receptor beta chains from one sample in a study of shared clonotypes between healthy human individuals. The table came from immunoSEQ multiplex PCR; TCRdb's copy has only in-frame clones and leaves some out. The data hold 470,000 or so clones, with approximately 80% observed a single time. The sequenced material came from PBMCs. The receptors come from a woman between 40 and 55 years old in good health. Some clones in this sample may be carry-over from other donors' samples. Each CDR3 is given with its conserved first and last residue. The D gene is left open where the match is weak. Rows give clone size only sometimes, using once, few, many, or a class for an expanded clone.

>TRBJ2-1|15|TRBV4-2|once|TRBD2
TGTGCCAGCAGTCAGGGACTAGCGGGAGGCAATGAGCAGTTCTTC
CASSQGLAGGNEQFF
>TRBJ2-1|16|TRBV5-6|NA|NA
TGTGCCAGCAGCCTAACCTCGGGCTACTCCTACAATGAGCAGTTCTTC
CASSLTSGYSYNEQFF
>TRBJ1-1|11|TRBV29-1|NA|NA
TGCAGCGCCCTGGCTGGTACTGAAGCTTTCTTT
CSALAGTEAFF
>TRBJ2-7|18|TRBV7-2|NA|TRBD2
TGTGCCAGCAGCTTAGATCTACTAGCGGGAGGGCCTGGGGATGAGCAGTACTTC
CASSLDLLAGGPGDEQYF
>TRBJ2-5|13|TRBV5-1|NA|NA
TGCGCCAGCAGCTTGTGGGGCAGGGAGACCCAGTACTTC
CASSLWGRETQYF
>TRBJ2-7|15|TRBV29-1|NA|NA
TGCAGCGTCCAGAGATTAATCGGACCTAACTACGAGCAGTACTTC
CSVQRLIGPNYEQYF
>TRBJ2-5|12|TRBV29-1|NA|NA
TGCAGCGTTGATCGGATAGAAGAGACCCAGTACTTC
CSVDRIEETQYF
>TRBJ1-4|16|TRBV7-8|once|TRBD1
TGTGCCAGCAGCTTAGGTTCGGGGACAGGGAGTGAAAAACTGTTTTTT
CASSLGSGTGSEKLFF
>TRBJ1-2|13|TRBV7-2|NA|NA
TGTGCCAGCAGCTTAGCAGGGCCGCCTGGCTACACCTTC
CASSLAGPPGYTF
>TRBJ2-2|14|TRBV7-3|NA|NA
TGTGCCAGCAGCCCCCAGTCGGGGACCGGGGAGCTGTTTTTT
CASSPQSGTGELFF
>TRBJ1-2|13|TRBV19|NA|NA
TGTGCCAGTAGTGTGGACAGATCCTATGGCTACACCTTC
CASSVDRSYGYTF
>TRBJ2-7|15|TRBV10-1|NA|TRBD2
TGCGCCATCCAGGGTAGGACTAGAAAAAGTTACGAGCAGTACTTC
CAIQGRTRKSYEQYF
>TRBJ1-4|15|TRBV5-1|NA|NA
TGCGCCAGCAGCTCCACCGGGACGGATAATGAAAAACTGTTTTTT
CASSSTGTDNEKLFF
>TRBJ1-1|13|TRBV5-8|NA|NA
TGTGCCAGCAGCTTGGATAGGAACACTGAAGCTTTCTTT
CASSLDRNTEAFF
>TRBJ2-4|17|TRBV5-4|NA|NA
TGTGCCAGCAGCCCCCTTACAGGGAGCTTAGCCAAAAACATTCAGTACTTC
CASSPLTGSLAKNIQYF
>TRBJ2-5|15|TRBV28|NA|TRBD1
TGTGCCAGCAGTTTCCGACAGGGTCTTCAAGAGACCCAGTACTTC
CASSFRQGLQETQYF
>TRBJ2-2|14|TRBV30|NA|NA
TGTGCCTGGAGAGCCCCCGGGGACACCGGGGAGCTGTTTTTT
CAWRAPGDTGELFF
>TRBJ2-3|15|TRBV15|NA|NA
TGTGCCACCAGTTCTAGCAGGGCCGTCACAGATACGCAGTATTTT
CATSSSRAVTDTQYF
>TRBJ2-7|15|TRBV5-1|many|TRBD1
TGCGCCAGCAGCCCCCTGGGCAGGGGGCTCGACGAGCAGTACTTC
CASSPLGRGLDEQYF
>TRBJ2-7|14|TRBV6-1|NA|NA
TGTGCCAGCAGTGAATGGGGTGGGGCCTACGAGCAGTACTTC
CASSEWGGAYEQYF
>TRBJ2-1|14|TRBV29-1|many|TRBD2
TGCAGCGTTGTGCGCCTAGCGGGAGGCAATGAGCAGTTCTTC
CSVVRLAGGNEQFF
>TRBJ1-2|13|TRBV2|NA|NA
TGTGCCAGCAGTGTGCGGGGTAGGGATGGCTACACCTTC
CASSVRGRDGYTF
>TRBJ2-1|15|TRBV7-9|NA|TRBD1
TGTGCCAGCAGCCCACGCAGGGGGCAGTACAATGAGCAGTTCTTC
CASSPRRGQYNEQFF
>TRBJ2-5|16|TRBV6-6|few|TRBD1
TGTGCCAGCACCCACCTCCAGGGGGTTTGGCAAGAGACCCAGTACTTC
CASTHLQGVWQETQYF
>TRBJ1-2|17|TRBV27|NA|NA
TGTGCCAGCAGTTTATTGGCACGGGTAACCTCTAACTATGGCTACACCTTC
CASSLLARVTSNYGYTF
>TRBJ1-5|15|TRBV28|NA|TRBD1
TGTGCCAGCAGTTTAGGCAGGGGGGGAAATCAGCCCCAGCATTTT
CASSLGRGGNQPQHF
>TRBJ2-2|14|TRBV19|NA|NA
TGTGCCAGTCGCAAGATGGGGGCCACCGGGGAGCTGTTTTTT
CASRKMGATGELFF
>TRBJ2-2|17|TRBV5-4|NA|TRBD2
TGTGCCAGCAGCTCTTTCCCGACTAGCGGACACACCGGGGAGCTGTTTTTT
CASSSFPTSGHTGELFF
>TRBJ2-5|14|TRBV11-2|NA|NA
TGTGCCAGCAGCTCGCATCTAGCACTTGAGACCCAGTACTTC
CASSSHLALETQYF
>TRBJ2-7|11|TRBV5-1|NA|NA
TGCGCCAGCAGCTTAAATTACGAGCAGTACTTC
CASSLNYEQYF
>TRBJ2-5|13|TRBV5-6|NA|TRBD1
TGTGCCTCCGACAGGGGGCTCCAAGAGACCCAGTACTTC
CASDRGLQETQYF
>TRBJ1-2|14|TRBV9|once|NA
TGTGCCAGCAGCGCAGGGGAGGGGTCCTATGGCTACACCTTC
CASSAGEGSYGYTF
>TRBJ1-5|17|TRBV7-6|NA|TRBD1
TGTGCCAGCAGCTTAGGGGACAGGGGTGTTAGCAATCAGCCCCAGCATTTT
CASSLGDRGVSNQPQHF
>TRBJ2-5|14|TRBV28|NA|NA
TGTGCCACCGCCGGGCAGCCCACGGGGGAGACCCAGTACTTC
CATAGQPTGETQYF
>TRBJ2-7|14|TRBV19|NA|TRBD2
TGTGCCAGTAGTATTAGACTAGCGGATGGCGAGCAGTACTTC
CASSIRLADGEQYF
>TRBJ2-7|13|TRBV9|NA|TRBD1
TGTGCCAGCAGCGTACAGGACAGGGGCGAGCAGTACTTC
CASSVQDRGEQYF
>TRBJ2-1|16|TRBV5-1|few|NA
TGCGCCAGCAGCTTGGGTTACTCCCTCCAGTACAATGAGCAGTTCTTC
CASSLGYSLQYNEQFF
>TRBJ2-7|15|TRBV30|NA|TRBD2
TGTGCCTGGAGTGGTCAGGCGGGAGTTGCCCACGAGCAGTACTTC
CAWSGQAGVAHEQYF
>TRBJ2-7|16|TRBV15|few|TRBD2
TGTGCCACCAGCAGAGATCAGGGACTACCGACGGACGAGCAGTACTTC
CATSRDQGLPTDEQYF
>TRBJ2-1|11|TRBV28|once|NA
TGTGCCAGCTTTAGGGACAATGAGCAGTTCTTC
CASFRDNEQFF
>TRBJ2-3|12|TRBV18|NA|NA
TGTGCCAGCTCTCCAAATTCAGATACGCAGTATTTT
CASSPNSDTQYF
>TRBJ1-1|14|TRBV7-9|NA|TRBD1
TGTGCCAGCAGATCTACCGGACAGGCGACTGAAGCTTTCTTT
CASRSTGQATEAFF
>TRBJ2-3|15|TRBV11-3|NA|NA
TGTGCCAGCAGCTTAGACGGGCCGGACACAGATACGCAGTATTTT
CASSLDGPDTDTQYF
>TRBJ1-1|12|TRBV5-8|NA|NA
TGTGCCAGCAGCTTAAAGAGAAGGGAAGCTTTCTTT
CASSLKRREAFF
>TRBJ2-2|14|TRBV11-2|once|NA
TGTGCCAGCAGCTTGACGTTCGCCACCGGGGAGCTGTTTTTT
CASSLTFATGELFF
>TRBJ2-3|13|TRBV29-1|NA|TRBD2
TGCAGCGTTACGGGAGGGCGCACAGATACGCAGTATTTT
CSVTGGRTDTQYF
>TRBJ1-1|14|TRBV30|NA|NA
TGTGCCTGGAGTTCCCAGCCCGGGGCCACTGAAGCTTTCTTT
CAWSSQPGATEAFF
>TRBJ2-2|17|TRBV7-2|NA|TRBD2
TGTGCCAGCAGCCCGGGACTAGCGGGGGTGAACACCGGGGAGCTGTTTTTT
CASSPGLAGVNTGELFF
>TRBJ1-2|12|TRBV19|NA|NA
TGTGCTATCGACAGCGAGGGCTATGGCTACACCTTC
CAIDSEGYGYTF
>TRBJ2-1|12|TRBV5-4|few|NA
TGTGCCAGCAGCTTGGGACGAGGTGAGCAGTTCTTC
CASSLGRGEQFF
>TRBJ2-7|15|TRBV28|NA|NA
TGTGCCAGCACCGATCAGGACAGATTCTCCTACGAGCAGTACTTC
CASTDQDRFSYEQYF
>TRBJ2-3|15|TRBV19|NA|TRBD2
TGTGCCAGTAGCAAAGCGGGAGTAAGGACAGATACGCAGTATTTT
CASSKAGVRTDTQYF
>TRBJ1-5|16|TRBV28|NA|NA
TGTGCCAGCAGTTCCCTCAGCTGGGGTATTTCTCAGCCCCAGCATTTT
CASSSLSWGISQPQHF
>TRBJ1-5|13|TRBV11-3|NA|NA
TGTGCCAGCAGCTCACAGGGCGGCCAGCCCCAGCATTTT
CASSSQGGQPQHF